This entry lists 20 T cell receptor beta chains sequenced from one sample in a study of T cells in Graves' hyperthyroidism and ophthalmopathy. Authors of the study amplified TCR beta CDR3 regions from RNA transcripts. First-round RT-PCR targeting the TCR CDR3 was performed with the HTBI primer set. Each CDR3 protein gets one entry after TCRdb re-called the multiplex PCR reads with MiXCR. The data show some 800,000 distinct CDR3 sequences, 38% seen once. Sequenced sample: blood. The receptor source for this set is a man younger than 35 with Graves' hyperthyroidism.

CDR3 nucleotides: TGTGCCTGGAGTAGGAGGGATCTAAGCGGGGAGCTGTTTTTT. Protein: CAWSRRDLSGELFF. This chain connects TRBV30 to TRBJ2-2; perhaps TRBD2 as D (6 bases). The germline V gene encodes CDR1 GTSNPN and CDR2 SVGIG (reference sequence). This CDR3 region has 14 residues. V was shortened by 2 bases and J by 7 bases, with 14 bases between the two germline ends.

In its sample, this clonotype was seen many times. This chain links TRBV29-1 with TRBJ2-7; 9 nucleotides agree with TRBD2. CDR1 SQVTM and CDR2 ANQGSEA come from the germline V gene. The CDR3 covers 12 residues. The junction had 4 bases not matched to a gene; V was cut back by 6 bases and J by 4 bases. The CDR3 spells CSVNGLAYEQYF. In nucleotides, the CDR3 is TGCAGCGTCAACGGACTAGCGTACGAGCAGTACTTC.

This clonotype has at least ten counts. J is TRBJ1-1 and V is TRBV29-1; maybe TRBD1 (5 bases). This CDR3 contains 13 residues. CDR1 and CDR2 (germline): SQVTM, ANQGSEA. V was trimmed by 6 bases and J by 0 bases, leaving 11 bases between them. The DNA for the CDR3 is TGCAGCGTAGGGGACGGTGTGAACACTGAAGCTTTCTTT. Protein product: CSVGDGVNTEAFF.

This chain uses TRBV7-8 with TRBJ2-5; 9 bases line up with TRBD2. Germline trimming cut 1 base from V and 4 bases from J; bases unmatched to any gene: 1. The germline gives CDR1 SGHVS, CDR2 FQNEAQ. CDR3 size: 14 residues. The CDR3 DNA reads as TGTGCCAGCAGCTTAGTGACTAGCGGAGAGACCCAGTACTTC. Translated: CASSLVTSGETQYF. The variable domain in full, completed from reference TRBV7-8 and TRBJ2-5, reads GAGVSQSPRYKVAKRGQDVALRCDPISGHVSLFWYQQALGQGPEFLTYFQNEAQLDKSGLPSDRFFAERPEGSVSTLKIQRTQQEDSAVYLCASSLVTSGETQYFGPGTRLLVL.

Only a few counts were recorded for this clonotype. The chain carries TRBV20-1 and TRBJ2-5; no clear D. V shed 6 bases and J shed 3 bases, with 11 bases lying between them. In germline, CDR1 is DFQATT, CDR2 SNEGSKA (reference sequence). This CDR3 has 12 amino acids. CDR3 sequence: CSATGPKETQYF. The CDR3 DNA follows: TGCAGTGCCACCGGGCCAAAAGAGACCCAGTACTTC.

Concerning this clonotype itself: Its ends do not fully match the called genes, so a read error is possible. V usage is TRBV7-9 and J usage is TRBJ1-4; tentative D call: TRBD1 (6 bases). The CDR3 loop spans 16 amino acids. The germline V gene encodes CDR1 SEHNR and CDR2 FQNEAQ (reference sequence). CDR3 sequence reads: CASSTGQRTTNEKLFF. The CDR3 bases are TGCGCCAGCAGCACCGGACAGCGGACAACTAATGAAAAACTGTTTTTT.

V and J are TRBV25-1 and TRBJ2-5; possibly TRBD2 for D (6 bases). The CDR3 loop spans 16 amino acids. The germline CDR1 and CDR2 sequences are MGHDK and SYGVNS. Deletions cut 8 bases from V and 0 bases from J, with 19 bases between. CDR3 residues: CASRGVSGAYQETQYF. DNA of the CDR3: TGTGCCAGCCGCGGGGTGAGCGGAGCGTACCAAGAGACCCAGTACTTC. The variable domain in full, with the rest retrieved from reference TRBV25-1 and TRBJ2-5, is EADIYQTPRYLVIGTGKKITLECSQTMGHDKMYWYQQDPGMELHLIHYSYGVNSTEKGDLSSESTVSRIRTEHFPLTLESARPSHTSQYLCASRGVSGAYQETQYFGPGTRLLVL.

This clonotype was seen once. The chain links TRBV20-1 to TRBJ2-2; D may be TRBD1 (5 bases). The germline V gene has CDR1 DFQATT and CDR2 SNEGSKA (reference sequence). V lost 0 bases and J lost 5, with 13 bases in between. The CDR3 spans 15 residues. In DNA form, the CDR3 reads TGCAGTGCTAGAGATGTCAGGGAAAAAACCGGGGAGCTGTTTTTT. This gives the protein CSARDVREKTGELFF.

This clonotype appeared a few times. The genes are TRBV6-5 and TRBJ1-2; D is unresolved. There are 12 residues in the CDR3. Trimming left V 8 bases short and J 0 bases short, with 7 bases between. In germline, CDR1 is MNHEY, CDR2 SVGAGI. Here the CDR3 reads CASQAANYGYTF. The CDR3 DNA sequence: TGTGCCAGCCAGGCCGCTAACTATGGCTACACCTTC.

This clonotype was recorded many times. This chain links TRBV7-8 with TRBJ1-5; 7 nucleotides line up with TRBD1. This CDR3 is built from 14 residues. Trimming at V came to 7 bases and at J to 5 bases, leaving 8 bases not matched to a gene. CDR1 is SGHVS and CDR2 is FQNEAQ in the germline V gene. In nucleotides, the CDR3 is TGTGCCAGCACAGGGGACAGCGATTATCAGCCCCAGCATTTT. Its translation: CASTGDSDYQPQHF. Combining the CDR3 with reference TRBV7-8 and TRBJ1-5 gives the whole variable domain GAGVSQSPRYKVAKRGQDVALRCDPISGHVSLFWYQQALGQGPEFLTYFQNEAQLDKSGLPSDRFFAERPEGSVSTLKIQRTQQEDSAVYLCASTGDSDYQPQHFGDGTRLSIL.

This clonotype was seen repeatedly, ten times or more. This rearrangement joins TRBV29-1 to TRBJ2-5; D is unclear. This CDR3 region has 13 residues. CDR1 and CDR2 from the germline V gene are SQVTM and ANQGSEA. The V end lost 4 bases, the J end lost 2 bases, and 11 bases lay between the germline ends. Here the CDR3 DNA reads TGCAGCGTTGCCGGGTTGGGACAAGAGACCCAGTACTTC. It is translated as CSVAGLGQETQYF.

The rearrangement links TRBV29-1 to TRBJ1-1; D is unresolved. Germline V gene lookup returns CDR1 SQVTM and CDR2 ANQGSEA. Trimming stripped 8 bases from V and 0 bases from J, with 13 bases between. The CDR3 runs 13 residues. The CDR3 nucleotides read TGCAGCTCGCGGGTGCAGATGAACACTGAAGCTTTCTTT. Protein sequence: CSSRVQMNTEAFF.

The sample holds a few counts of this clonotype. The rearrangement links TRBV7-2 to TRBJ2-2; TRBD1 matches 8 bases. The junction had 10 bases not matched to a gene; V was cut back by 4 bases and J by 6 bases. The CDR3 contains 16 residues. The germline CDR1 and CDR2 sequences are SGHTA and FQGNSA. The CDR3 here is CASSSVKQGAPGELFF. The CDR3 nucleotides read TGTGCCAGCAGCTCAGTTAAGCAGGGGGCCCCCGGGGAGCTGTTTTTT.

The rearrangement uses TRBV13 and TRBJ1-4, with TRBD1 identical over 10 bases. Per germline, CDR1 PRHDT and CDR2 FYEKMQ (reference sequence). This CDR3 is 15 amino acids long. Trimming took 3 bases from V and 8 from J; bases not matched to a gene: 6. CDR3 bases: TGTGCCAGCAGCTTGGTGACAGGGGGCGGGGAAAAACTGTTTTTT. Amino acid sequence: CASSLVTGGGEKLFF.

J is TRBJ2-7 and V is TRBV2; D remains unclear. The germline CDR1 and CDR2 sequences are SNHLY and FYNNEI. Trimming shortened V by 8 bases and J by 2 bases, and 19 bases separated the two germline ends. The CDR3 totals 15 residues. Here the CDR3 DNA reads TGTGCCAGCCATGCCGGCCCCCAGGATCCCTACGAGCAGTACTTC. Translation: CASHAGPQDPYEQYF.

This chain uses TRBV19 with TRBJ2-7, with TRBD1 matching over 8 bases. V dropped 6 bases and J dropped 7; count of bases not matched to a gene: 11. Germline loops: CDR1 LNHDA, CDR2 SQIVND (reference sequence). The CDR3 length is 14 residues. CDR3 region: CASRQGQGAREQYF. The CDR3 region has the DNA TGTGCCAGTAGGCAAGGACAGGGCGCTCGGGAGCAGTACTTC. Supplemented by reference TRBV19 and TRBJ2-7, the full variable domain reads DGGITQSPKYLFRKEGQNVTLSCEQNLNHDAMYWYRQDPGQGLRLIYYSQIVNDFQKGDIAEGYSVSREKKESFPLTVTSAQKNPTAFYLCASRQGQGAREQYFGPGTRLTVT.

This clonotype came up once. At one boundary the junction diverges from the germline segment, which might be a read error. The rearrangement uses TRBV5-6 and TRBJ2-2, with 10 bases matching TRBD2. The CDR3 totals 12 residues. Germline V gene lookup returns CDR1 SGHDT and CDR2 YYEEEE. CDR3 residues: CAASGGTGEPFF. In nucleotides, the CDR3 is TGTGCCGCTAGCGGGGGTACCGGGGAGCCGTTTTTT.

The gene calls are TRBV6-5 and TRBJ2-7, with D tentatively TRBD1 or TRBD2 (5 bases each). The CDR3 is 15 residues long. Germline assignment: CDR1 MNHEY and CDR2 SVGAGI. The ends were cut back, 5 bases at V and 2 bases at J, with 16 bases in the middle. The CDR3 DNA reads as TGTGCCAGCAGTGAAGCCTTCGGGGCAGCCTACGAGCAGTACTTC. This codes for CASSEAFGAAYEQYF.

This chain links TRBV2 with TRBJ1-1, with 9 bases fitting TRBD1. CDR3 length: 15 amino acids. V lost 7 bases, J lost 1 base, and 7 bases stayed unmatched. CDR1 is SNHLY, CDR2 FYNNEI, per germline. The CDR3 loop reads CASNRDRASNTEAFF. The CDR3 DNA reads TGTGCCAGCAACCGGGACAGGGCCTCGAACACTGAAGCTTTCTTT.

V gene TRBV29-1 combines with J gene TRBJ1-2; 7 nucleotides line up with TRBD1. V lost 2 bases to trimming and J lost 3 bases; unmatched junction nucleotides: 3. Germline V CDR1 and CDR2: SQVTM, ANQGSEA. This CDR3 is 13 amino acids long. The CDR3 nucleotides are TGCAGCGTTGAAAGGGGGACAGACTATGGCTACACCTTC. As protein: CSVERGTDYGYTF.